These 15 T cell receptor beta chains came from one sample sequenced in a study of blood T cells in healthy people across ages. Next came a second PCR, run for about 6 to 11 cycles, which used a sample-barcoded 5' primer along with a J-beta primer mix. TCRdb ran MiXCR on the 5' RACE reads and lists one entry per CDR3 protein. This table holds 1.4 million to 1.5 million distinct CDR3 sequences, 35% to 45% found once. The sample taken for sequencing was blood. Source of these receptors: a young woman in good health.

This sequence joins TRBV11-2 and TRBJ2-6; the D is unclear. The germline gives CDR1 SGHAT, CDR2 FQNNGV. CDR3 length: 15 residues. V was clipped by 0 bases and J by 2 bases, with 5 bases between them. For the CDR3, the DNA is TGTGCCAGCAGCTTAGAACTTACTGGGGCCAACGTCCTGACTTTC. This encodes CASSLELTGANVLTF.

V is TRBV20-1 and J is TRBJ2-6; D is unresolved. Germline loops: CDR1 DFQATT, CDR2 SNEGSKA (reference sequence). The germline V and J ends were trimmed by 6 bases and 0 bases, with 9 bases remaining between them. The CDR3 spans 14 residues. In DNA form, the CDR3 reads TGCAGTGCGGCGACGGGCTCTGGGGCCAACGTCCTGACTTTC. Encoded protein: CSAATGSGANVLTF.

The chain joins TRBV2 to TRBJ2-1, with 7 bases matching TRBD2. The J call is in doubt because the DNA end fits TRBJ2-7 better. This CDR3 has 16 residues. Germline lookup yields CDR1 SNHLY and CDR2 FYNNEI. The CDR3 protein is CASSYKAGLSGYEQYF. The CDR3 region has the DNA TGTGCCAGCAGTTATAAAGCGGGACTATCGGGGTACGAGCAGTACTTC.

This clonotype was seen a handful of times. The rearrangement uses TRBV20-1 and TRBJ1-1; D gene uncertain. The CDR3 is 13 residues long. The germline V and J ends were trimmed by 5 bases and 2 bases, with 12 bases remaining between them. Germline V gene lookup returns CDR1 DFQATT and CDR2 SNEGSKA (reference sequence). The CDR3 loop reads CSARVPDNTEAFF. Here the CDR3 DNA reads TGCAGTGCTCGCGTCCCGGATAACACTGAAGCTTTCTTT.

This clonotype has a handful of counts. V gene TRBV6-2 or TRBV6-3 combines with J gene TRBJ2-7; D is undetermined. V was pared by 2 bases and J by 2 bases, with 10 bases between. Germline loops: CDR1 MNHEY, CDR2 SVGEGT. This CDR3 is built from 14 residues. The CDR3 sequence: CASSYEVKTYEQYF. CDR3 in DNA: TGTGCCAGCAGTTACGAGGTCAAAACCTACGAGCAGTACTTC.

In DNA, the CDR3 is TGCGCCAGCAGCTCGATGGCGGGGGCCCCCAAGGAGCAGTTCTTC. Protein: CASSSMAGAPKEQFF. The chain joins TRBV5-1 to TRBJ2-1; D may be TRBD2 (7 bases). V shed 3 bases and J shed 10 bases, with 20 bases lying between them. The CDR3 consists of 15 residues. Germline V gene data show CDR1 as SGHRS and CDR2 as YFSETQ.

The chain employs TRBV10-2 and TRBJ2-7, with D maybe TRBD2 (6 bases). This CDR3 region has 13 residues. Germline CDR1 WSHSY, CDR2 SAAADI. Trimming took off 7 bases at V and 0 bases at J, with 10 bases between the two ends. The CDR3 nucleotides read TGCGCCAGCATGGGGAGGAGCTCCTACGAGCAGTACTTC. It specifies CASMGRSSYEQYF.

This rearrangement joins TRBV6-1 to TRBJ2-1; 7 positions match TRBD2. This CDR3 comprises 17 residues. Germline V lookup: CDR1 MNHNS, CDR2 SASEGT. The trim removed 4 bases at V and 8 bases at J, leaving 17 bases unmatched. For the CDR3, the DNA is TGTGCCAGCAGTGCCCCCGCCTGTGGGGGGGGTTGGGATGAGCAGTTCTTC. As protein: CASSAPACGGGWDEQFF.

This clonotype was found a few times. The CDR3, as DNA: TGTGCCAGCACTTCCGCCGGGGGACGTTACAATGAGCAGTTCTTC. Its translation: CASTSAGGRYNEQFF. The J gene is TRBJ2-1, the V gene TRBV25-1; tentative D call: TRBD2 (6 bases). CDR3 length equals 15 residues. Germline V gene sequence: CDR1 MGHDK, CDR2 SYGVNS. V was cut by 7 bases and J by 4 bases, with 17 bases left in between.

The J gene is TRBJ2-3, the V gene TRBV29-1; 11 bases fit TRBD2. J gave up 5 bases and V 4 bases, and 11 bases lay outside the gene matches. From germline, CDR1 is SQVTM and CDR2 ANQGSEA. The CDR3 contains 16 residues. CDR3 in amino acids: CSVVDMTSGKGDTQYF. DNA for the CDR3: TGCAGCGTTGTGGATATGACTAGCGGGAAGGGAGATACGCAGTATTTT.

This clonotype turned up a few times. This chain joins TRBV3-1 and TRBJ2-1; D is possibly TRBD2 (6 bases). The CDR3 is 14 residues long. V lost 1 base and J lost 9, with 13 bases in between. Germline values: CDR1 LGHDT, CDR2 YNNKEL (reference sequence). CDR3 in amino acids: CASSQVGSGGEQFF. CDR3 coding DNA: TGTGCCAGCAGCCAAGTCGGTAGCGGCGGTGAGCAGTTCTTC.

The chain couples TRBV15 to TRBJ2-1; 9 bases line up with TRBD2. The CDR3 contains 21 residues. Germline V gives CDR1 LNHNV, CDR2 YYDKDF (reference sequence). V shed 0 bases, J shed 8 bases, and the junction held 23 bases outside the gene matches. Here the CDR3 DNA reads TGTGCCACCAGCAGAGACCTGGACCTAGCGGGGCGGGAAGCCAGGGGTTATGAGCAGTTCTTC. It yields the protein CATSRDLDLAGREARGYEQFF.

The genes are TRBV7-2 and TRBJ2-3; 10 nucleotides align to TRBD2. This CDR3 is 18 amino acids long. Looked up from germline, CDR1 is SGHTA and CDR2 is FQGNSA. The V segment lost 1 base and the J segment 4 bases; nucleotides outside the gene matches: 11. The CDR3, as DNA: TGTGCCAGCAGCTTAGAGGTTTTCAGCGGGAGGGCGTCAGATACGCAGTATTTT. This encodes CASSLEVFSGRASDTQYF.

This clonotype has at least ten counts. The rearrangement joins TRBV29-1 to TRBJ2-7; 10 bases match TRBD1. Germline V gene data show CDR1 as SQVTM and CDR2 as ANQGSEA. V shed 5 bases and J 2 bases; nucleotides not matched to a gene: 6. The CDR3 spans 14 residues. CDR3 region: CSVRTGGIPYEQYF. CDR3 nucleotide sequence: TGCAGCGTTAGGACAGGGGGGATCCCCTACGAGCAGTACTTC.

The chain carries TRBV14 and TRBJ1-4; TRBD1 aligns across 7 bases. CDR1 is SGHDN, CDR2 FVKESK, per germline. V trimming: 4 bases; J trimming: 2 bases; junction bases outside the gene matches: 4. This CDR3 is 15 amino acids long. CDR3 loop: CASSRGTVTNEKLFF. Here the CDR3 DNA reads TGTGCCAGCAGCCGGGGGACAGTCACTAATGAAAAACTGTTTTTT.